The source of this T cell receptor (beta chain) is a study of cytomegalovirus exposure and HLA in healthy donors. The study ran its PCR with 60 Vbeta and 13 Jbeta primers. Measured with immunoSEQ multiplex PCR; TCRdb has only the in-frame clones, and not every one. Found here are 100,000 or so clones, around 15% of them singletons; the top ten hold roughly 0.89%. V shed 6 bases and J shed 4 bases, with 13 bases lying between them. CDR3 size: 14 residues. From germline, CDR1 is MNHNS and CDR2 SASEGT. This chain links TRBV6-1 with TRBJ1-5; tentative D call: TRBD1 (5 bases). The sample comprised PBMCs. This TCR came from a female donor in good health and CMV-seronegative. CDR3 in amino acids: CASSDGGVNQPQHF. The CDR3 DNA sequence: TGTGCCAGCAGCGATGGAGGGGTAAATCAGCCCCAGCATTTT.